This record covers a single TCR beta chain. The antigen is not known. The treatment here: some 20 received Ad26.COV2.S at low or high dose, single or two shots; five or six received placebo; per-sample allocation not given. Specimen acquisition occurred on day 63 following the initial vaccine or placebo injection. These data come from a study of Ad26.COV2.S vaccination and SARS-CoV-2 variants. Across the study: Ad26.COV2.S arm of COV1001 included the donor. Findings and limits, study-wide: Total T cell responses may have been underestimated by the TCR breadth and depth analyses.

V lost 1 base, J lost 10 bases, and 12 bases stayed unmatched. The CDR3 runs to 16 residues. In germline, CDR1 is SGHTA, CDR2 FQGNSA. TCRdb's table, derived via immunoSEQ multiplex PCR, lists solely in-frame clones and lacks some. This sample carries about 470,000 clones, about 90% of them seen once, and the ten largest clones take roughly 3.9%. The material sequenced was peripheral blood, taken in a trial of Ad26.COV2.S vaccine versus placebo. The gene calls are TRBV7-2 and TRBJ2-1; 8 bases map to TRBD2. This TCR was sampled from a person between 18 and 65 years old who received the Ad26.COV2.S COVID-19 vaccine or a placebo. Here the CDR3 DNA reads TGTGCCAGCAGCTTAGGATCCAGCGGGAGTCAGGGGGAGCAGTTCTTC. Its translation: CASSLGSSGSQGEQFF.